Below are 22 T cell receptor beta chains sequenced from a single sample in a study of shared clonotypes between healthy human individuals. Profiled with immunoSEQ multiplex PCR; TCRdb holds only in-frame clones, not every one. Among about 480,000 clones listed, more than 65% were seen once. Sequencing used PBMCs. These receptors all come from a woman between 35 and 50 years old in good health. Some clones in this sample may be carry-over from other donors' samples.

Notes on this clone: Other nucleotide sequences from this sample produce the same CDR3. The chain employs TRBV2 and TRBJ1-5; 7 nucleotides agree with TRBD1. With 5 bases clipped from V and 6 bases from J, the junction kept 13 bases outside the gene matches. The CDR3 is 16 residues long. CDR1 is SNHLY and CDR2 is FYNNEI in the germline V gene. CDR3 sequence (DNA): TGTGCCAGCAGTCGGCAGGGGGGGCCCCCAATTCAGCCCCAGCATTTT. Its protein is CASSRQGGPPIQPQHF. Looking up the rest from reference TRBV2 and TRBJ1-5 gives the full variable domain: EPEVTQTPSHQVTQMGQEVILRCVPISNHLYFYWYRQILGQKVEFLVSFYNNEISEKSEIFDDQFSVERPDGSNFTLKIRSTKLEDSAMYFCASSRQGGPPIQPQHFGDGTRLSIL.

V and J are TRBV19 and TRBJ2-7, with D uncertain. Trimming took off 5 bases at V and 1 base at J, with 15 bases between the two ends. This CDR3 is built from 15 residues. CDR1 is LNHDA, CDR2 SQIVND, per germline (reference sequence). The CDR3 sequence is CASSPNHQSSYEQYF. The CDR3, as DNA: TGTGCCAGTAGTCCAAACCACCAGTCTTCCTACGAGCAGTACTTC.

The rearrangement joins TRBV28 to TRBJ2-3, with unresolved D. Trimming cost V 5 bases and J 3 bases, with 9 bases left between them. This CDR3 contains 13 residues. CDR1 and CDR2 (germline): MDHEN, SYDVKM. CDR3 bases: TGTGCCAGCAGTCCTTGGGCAACAGATACGCAGTATTTT. Translation: CASSPWATDTQYF.

The J gene is TRBJ2-1, the V gene TRBV27; 15 nucleotides line up with TRBD2. Germline V gene data show CDR1 as MNHEY and CDR2 as SMNVEV (reference sequence). The CDR3 runs 20 residues. The ends lost 6 bases at V and 2 bases at J; junction bases unmatched: 14. The CDR3 is CASSPWGLAGGRRAYNEQFF. Here the CDR3 DNA reads TGTGCCAGCAGCCCATGGGGACTAGCGGGAGGAAGGAGGGCCTACAATGAGCAGTTCTTC.

This chain connects TRBV27 to TRBJ2-3; no definite D call. This CDR3 has 16 amino acids. The ends were cut back, 4 bases at V and 0 bases at J, with 14 bases in the middle. CDR1 is MNHEY, CDR2 SMNVEV, per germline (reference sequence). CDR3 loop: CASSSPVMDSTDTQYF. In nucleotides, the CDR3 is TGTGCCAGCAGTTCACCCGTGATGGATAGCACAGATACGCAGTATTTT.

The chain recombines TRBV18 with TRBJ1-2; 8 bases are a match to TRBD1. Per the germline V gene, CDR1 is KGHSH and CDR2 is LQKENI. The J segment lost 4 bases and the V segment lost 3 bases, leaving 7 bases of the junction unmatched. This CDR3 spans 15 amino acids. The CDR3 sequence is CASSPGQGRAYGYTF. CDR3 nucleotide sequence: TGTGCCAGCTCACCCGGACAGGGTAGGGCCTATGGCTACACCTTC. The variable domain in full, completed from reference TRBV18 and TRBJ1-2, reads NAGVMQNPRHLVRRRGQEARLRCSPMKGHSHVYWYRQLPEEGLKFMVYLQKENIIDESGMPKERFSAEFPKEGPSILRIQQVVRGDSAAYFCASSPGQGRAYGYTFGSGTRLTVV.

The chain recombines TRBV28 with TRBJ1-5; D uncertain. Germline lookup yields CDR1 MDHEN and CDR2 SYDVKM. V was cut by 8 bases and J by 13 bases, with 6 bases left in between. CDR3 size: 8 residues. This CDR3 is CASGRQHF. CDR3 DNA sequence: TGTGCCAGCGGGAGGCAGCATTTT.

The chain links TRBV5-6 to TRBJ2-1; no definite D call. The CDR3 totals 11 residues. CDR1 is SGHDT and CDR2 is YYEEEE in the germline V gene. V was shortened by 4 bases and J by 9 bases, with 8 bases between the two germline ends. This CDR3 is CASSRAFEQFF. In DNA, the CDR3 is TGTGCCAGCAGCCGGGCGTTTGAGCAGTTCTTC.

The gene calls are TRBV15 and TRBJ2-7, with TRBD1 as a possible D gene (5 bases). This CDR3 spans 13 amino acids. CDR1 is LNHNV, CDR2 YYDKDF, per germline (reference sequence). V lost 3 bases, J lost 4 bases, and 10 bases lay in between. The CDR3 DNA reads as TGTGCCACCAGCAGGGACACCTTTTACGAGCAGTACTTC. The encoded protein is CATSRDTFYEQYF.

This chain uses TRBV30 with TRBJ2-7; D gene uncertain. Trimming removed 0 bases at V and 0 bases at J, with 12 bases between. Germline loops: CDR1 GTSNPN, CDR2 SVGIG (reference sequence). The CDR3 is 15 amino acids. The CDR3 coding sequence is TGTGCCTGGAGTGTTTCTCGCGACGTCTCCTACGAGCAGTACTTC. Translation gives CAWSVSRDVSYEQYF.

The CDR3: CASGPLSRGETQYF. In nucleotides, the CDR3 is TGTGCCAGCGGGCCCCTTTCTAGGGGGGAGACCCAGTACTTC. The chain combines TRBV27 with TRBJ2-5, with a tentative D call TRBD1 (6 bases). Germline CDR1 is MNHEY and CDR2 is SMNVEV (reference sequence). Trimming stripped 8 bases from V and 5 bases from J, with 18 bases between. The CDR3 contains 14 residues.

As concerns this clone: The sample holds other DNA sequences that translate to the same CDR3. The CDR3 here is CASRDYSNQPQHF. The CDR3 nucleotides are TGTGCCAGCAGGGATTATAGCAATCAGCCCCAGCATTTT. The V call is TRBV28, the J call TRBJ1-5; D is uncertain. Germline V gives CDR1 MDHEN, CDR2 SYDVKM. Trimming pared 6 bases from V and 0 bases from J, leaving 6 bases between. CDR3 length: 13 residues.

The chain couples TRBV11-2 to TRBJ1-1, with D possibly being TRBD1 (5 bases). With 5 bases removed from V and 0 bases from J, the gap between germline ends came to 19 bases. This CDR3 contains 17 residues. CDR1 and CDR2 from the germline V gene are SGHAT and FQNNGV. In DNA form, the CDR3 reads TGTGCCAGCAGCAAGCCCCCCCAGGGTATGATGAACACTGAAGCTTTCTTT. It encodes CASSKPPQGMMNTEAFF. Filled out from reference TRBV11-2 and TRBJ1-1, the complete variable domain reads EAGVAQSPRYKIIEKRQSVAFWCNPISGHATLYWYQQILGQGPKLLIQFQNNGVVDDSQLPKDRFSAERLKGVDSTLKIQPAKLEDSAVYLCASSKPPQGMMNTEAFFGQGTRLTVV.

The chain carries TRBV5-1 and TRBJ2-7; a weak D match, TRBD2 (6 bases). The length of the CDR3 is 16 residues. Germline V lookup: CDR1 SGHRS, CDR2 YFSETQ. Trimming took 3 bases from V and 8 from J, leaving 24 bases between them. This CDR3 reads CASSSELSGLQNKQYF. The CDR3 nucleotides are TGCGCCAGCAGCTCCGAACTATCGGGACTCCAGAACAAGCAGTACTTC.

This sequence joins TRBV28 and TRBJ2-7; 11 positions agree with TRBD2. V was clipped by 2 bases and J by 7 bases; unmatched bases: 4. The germline V gene has CDR1 MDHEN and CDR2 SYDVKM. CDR3 length equals 14 residues. The CDR3 DNA reads TGTGCCAGCAGTTTAAGCGGGACTAGCGGTGAGCAGTACTTC. This gives the protein CASSLSGTSGEQYF.

The chain has TRBV7-9 and TRBJ2-2; 13 positions match TRBD2. CDR3 length equals 18 residues. Looked up from germline, CDR1 is SEHNR and CDR2 is FQNEAQ (reference sequence). V was pared by 4 bases and J by 7 bases, with 12 bases of the junction left unmatched. The CDR3 sequence is CASSSNPGLAGRHGELFF. In DNA, the CDR3 is TGTGCCAGCAGCTCAAATCCGGGACTAGCGGGACGTCACGGGGAGCTGTTTTTT. Using reference TRBV7-9 and TRBJ2-2 for the parts outside the CDR3, the full variable domain is DTGVSQNPRHKITKRGQNVTFRCDPISEHNRLYWYRQTLGQGPEFLTYFQNEAQLEKSRLLSDRFSAERPKGSFSTLEIQRTEQGDSAMYLCASSSNPGLAGRHGELFFGEGSRLTVL.

This sequence joins TRBV27 and TRBJ2-1, with D perhaps being TRBD1 or TRBD2 (5 bases each). The V gene's germline CDR1 is MNHEY and CDR2 SMNVEV (reference sequence). Trimming removed 5 bases at V and 10 bases at J, with 12 bases between. The CDR3 runs to 12 residues. The chain's CDR3 is CASSRGWGEQFF. CDR3 DNA sequence: TGTGCCAGCAGTCGTGGGTGGGGGGAGCAGTTCTTC.

This clone was detected once. The chain joins TRBV6-6 to TRBJ1-3; TRBD1 matches 8 bases. V lost 6 bases and J lost 2; bases outside the gene matches: 6. Germline values: CDR1 MNHNY, CDR2 SVGAGI (reference sequence). The CDR3 runs 15 residues. CDR3: CASSPGQGTGNTIYF. CDR3 DNA sequence: TGTGCCAGCAGCCCCGGACAGGGAACTGGAAACACCATATATTTT.

V usage is TRBV19 and J usage is TRBJ2-2, with no clear D. V was trimmed by 5 bases and J by 9 bases, leaving 7 bases between them. The CDR3 is made up of 11 amino acids. Germline V gene lookup returns CDR1 LNHDA and CDR2 SQIVND (reference sequence). The CDR3 region has the DNA TGTGCCAGTAGTTGGGCCCGGGAGCTGTTTTTT. The encoded protein is CASSWARELFF.

The chain links TRBV11-2 to TRBJ2-3; TRBD2 agrees at 7 bases. The germline V gene encodes CDR1 SGHAT and CDR2 FQNNGV. The length of the CDR3 is 15 residues. Trimming at V came to 5 bases and at J to 0 bases, leaving 5 bases not matched to a gene. CDR3 amino acids: CASSREAPSTDTQYF. In nucleotides, the CDR3 is TGTGCCAGCAGCCGGGAGGCCCCTAGCACAGATACGCAGTATTTT.

This sequence joins TRBV28 and TRBJ2-7; 9 bases map to TRBD1. The CDR3 extends over 14 amino acids. In germline, CDR1 is MDHEN, CDR2 SYDVKM. V dropped 5 bases and J dropped 3; count of bases not matched to a gene: 5. Here the CDR3 DNA reads TGTGCCAGCAGTACCGGGACAGGGCGCTACGAGCAGTACTTC. Translation: CASSTGTGRYEQYF. Variable domain in full (rest from reference TRBV28 and TRBJ2-7): DVKVTQSSRYLVKRTGEKVFLECVQDMDHENMFWYRQDPGLGLRLIYFSYDVKMKEKGDIPEGYSVSREKKERFSLILESASTNQTSMYLCASSTGTGRYEQYFGPGTRLTVT.

CDR3 nucleotides: TGCGCCAGCAGCTTGGTCCCTCCTAGTTCGAACACCGGGGAGCTGTTTTTT. This translates into CASSLVPPSSNTGELFF. The rearrangement uses TRBV5-1 and TRBJ2-2; D call uncertain. The germline CDR1 and CDR2 sequences are SGHRS and YFSETQ. The V end lost 0 bases, the J end lost 0 bases, and 12 bases lay between the germline ends. CDR3 length: 17 amino acids.